Detailed here is one T cell receptor beta chain. This record comes from a study of blood T cell repertoires in COVID-19. Turning to the study itself: COVID-19 samples, acute and convalescent, were from the United States, Italy and Spain. The analysed material was cDNA or gDNA that came from T cells, B-cell-depleted T cells, or PBMCs.

The germline gives CDR1 SGHRS, CDR2 YFSETQ. There are 14 residues in the CDR3. With 4 bases clipped from V and 1 base from J, the junction kept 2 bases outside the gene matches. Per the authors' pipeline: Quantification of nucleated cells was approximated via reference gene primer amplification. Assay: immunoSEQ multiplex PCR; the TCRdb copy retains only in-frame clones and omits some. Clonal size and the V and J genes are those of that table, whereas D and trimming came from the DNA. Of just over 250,000 clones in the sample, about 87% were seen once. The V call is TRBV5-1, the J call TRBJ1-1; 9 bases line up with TRBD1. This TCR derives from a man aged 55 to 70 who had recovered from COVID-19. The specimen sequenced was peripheral blood. The CDR3 loop reads CASSTQGANTEAFF. CDR3 coding DNA: TGCGCCAGCAGCACACAGGGGGCGAACACTGAAGCTTTCTTT.